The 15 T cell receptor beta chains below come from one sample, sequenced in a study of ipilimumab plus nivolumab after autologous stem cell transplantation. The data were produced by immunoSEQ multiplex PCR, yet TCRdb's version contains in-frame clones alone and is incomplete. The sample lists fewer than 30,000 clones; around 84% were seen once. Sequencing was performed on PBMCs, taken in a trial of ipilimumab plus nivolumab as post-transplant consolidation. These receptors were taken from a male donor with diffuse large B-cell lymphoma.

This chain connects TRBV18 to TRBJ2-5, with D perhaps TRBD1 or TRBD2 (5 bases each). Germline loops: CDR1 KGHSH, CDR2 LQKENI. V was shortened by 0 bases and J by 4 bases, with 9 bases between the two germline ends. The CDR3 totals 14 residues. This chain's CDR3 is CASSPPAGRETQYF. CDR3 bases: TGTGCCAGCTCACCACCGGCAGGGAGAGAGACCCAGTACTTC.

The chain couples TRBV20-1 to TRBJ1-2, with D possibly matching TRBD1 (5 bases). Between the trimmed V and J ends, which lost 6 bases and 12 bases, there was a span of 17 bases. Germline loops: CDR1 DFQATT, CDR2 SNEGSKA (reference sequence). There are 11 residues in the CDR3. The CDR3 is CSAFPGGKHTF. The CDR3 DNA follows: TGCAGTGCATTCCCGGGGGGGAAGCACACCTTC.

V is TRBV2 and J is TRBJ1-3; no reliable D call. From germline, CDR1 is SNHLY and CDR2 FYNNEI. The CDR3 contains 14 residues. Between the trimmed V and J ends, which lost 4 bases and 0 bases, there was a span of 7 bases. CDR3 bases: TGTGCCAGCAGTGGTGTACTCTCTGGAAACACCATATATTTT. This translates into CASSGVLSGNTIYF.

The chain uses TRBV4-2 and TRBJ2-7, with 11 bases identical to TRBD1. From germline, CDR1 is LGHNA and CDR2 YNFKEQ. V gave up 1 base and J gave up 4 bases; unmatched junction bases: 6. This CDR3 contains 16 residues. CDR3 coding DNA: TGTGCCAGCAGCCAAGCATCGGGACAGGGGGAATACGAGCAGTACTTC. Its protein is CASSQASGQGEYEQYF.

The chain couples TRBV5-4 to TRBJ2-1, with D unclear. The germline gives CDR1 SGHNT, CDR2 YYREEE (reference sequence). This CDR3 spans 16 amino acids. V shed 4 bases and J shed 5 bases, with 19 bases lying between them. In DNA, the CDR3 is TGTGCCAGCAGCCCGGTCCAAGCCCATGAAAACAATGAGCAGTTCTTC. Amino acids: CASSPVQAHENNEQFF. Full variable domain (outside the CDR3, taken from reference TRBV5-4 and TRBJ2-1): ETGVTQSPTHLIKTRGQQVTLRCSSQSGHNTVSWYQQALGQGPQFIFQYYREEENGRGNFPPRFSGLQFPNYSSELNVNALELDDSALYLCASSPVQAHENNEQFFGPGTRLTVL.

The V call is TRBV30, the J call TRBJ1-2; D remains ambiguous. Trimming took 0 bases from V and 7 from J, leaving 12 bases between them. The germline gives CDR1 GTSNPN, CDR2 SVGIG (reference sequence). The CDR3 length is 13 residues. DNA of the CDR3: TGTGCCTGGAGTGTCATAGGCGGTCTTGGCTACACCTTC. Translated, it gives CAWSVIGGLGYTF. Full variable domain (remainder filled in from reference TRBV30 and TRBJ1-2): SQTIHQWPATLVQPVGSPLSLECTVEGTSNPNLYWYRQAAGRGLQLLFYSVGIGQISSEVPQNLSASRPQDRQFILSSKKLLLSDSGFYLCAWSVIGGLGYTFGSGTRLTVV.

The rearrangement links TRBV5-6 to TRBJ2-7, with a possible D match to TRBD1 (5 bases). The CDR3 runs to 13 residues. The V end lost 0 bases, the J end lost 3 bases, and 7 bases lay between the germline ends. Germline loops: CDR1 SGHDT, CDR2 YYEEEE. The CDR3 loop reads CASSLGQSYEQYF. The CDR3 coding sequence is TGTGCCAGCAGCTTGGGACAGAGCTACGAGCAGTACTTC.

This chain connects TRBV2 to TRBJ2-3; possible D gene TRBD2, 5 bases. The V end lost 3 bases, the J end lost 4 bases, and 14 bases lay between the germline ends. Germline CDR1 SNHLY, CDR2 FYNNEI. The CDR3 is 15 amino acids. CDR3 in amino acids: CASSEIGLAPDTQYF. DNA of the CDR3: TGTGCCAGCAGTGAGATCGGTCTAGCTCCAGATACGCAGTATTTT.

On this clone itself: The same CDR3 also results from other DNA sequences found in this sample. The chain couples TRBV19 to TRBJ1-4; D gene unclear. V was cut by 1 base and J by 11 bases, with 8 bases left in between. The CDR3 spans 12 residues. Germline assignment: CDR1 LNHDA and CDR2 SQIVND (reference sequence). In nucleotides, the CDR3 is TGTGCCAGTAGTATAGGAGGGAAGAAACTGTTTTTT. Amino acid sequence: CASSIGGKKLFF.

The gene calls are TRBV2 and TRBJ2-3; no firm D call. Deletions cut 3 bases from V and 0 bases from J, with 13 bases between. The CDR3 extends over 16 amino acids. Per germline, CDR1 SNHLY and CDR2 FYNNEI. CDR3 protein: CASSDWKSPSTDTQYF. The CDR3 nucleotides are TGTGCCAGCAGTGATTGGAAATCTCCTAGCACAGATACGCAGTATTTT.

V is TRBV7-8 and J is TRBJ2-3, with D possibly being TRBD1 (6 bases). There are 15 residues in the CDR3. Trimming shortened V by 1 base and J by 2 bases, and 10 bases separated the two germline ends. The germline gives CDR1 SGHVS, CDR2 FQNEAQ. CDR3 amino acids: CASSLGTANTDTQYF. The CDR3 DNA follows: TGTGCCAGCAGCTTAGGGACAGCCAACACAGATACGCAGTATTTT.

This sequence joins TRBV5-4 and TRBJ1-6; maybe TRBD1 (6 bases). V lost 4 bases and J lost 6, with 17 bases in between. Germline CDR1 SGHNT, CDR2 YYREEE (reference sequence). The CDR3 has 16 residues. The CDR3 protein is CASSPGRGRVNSPLHF. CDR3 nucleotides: TGTGCCAGCAGCCCGGGACGGGGGCGAGTTAATTCACCCCTCCACTTT.

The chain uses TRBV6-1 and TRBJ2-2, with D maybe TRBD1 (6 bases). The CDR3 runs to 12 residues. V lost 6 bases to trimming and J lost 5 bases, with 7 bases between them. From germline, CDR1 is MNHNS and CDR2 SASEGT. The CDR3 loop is CASRQGTGELFF. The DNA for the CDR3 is TGTGCCAGCAGACAGGGAACCGGGGAGCTGTTTTTT.

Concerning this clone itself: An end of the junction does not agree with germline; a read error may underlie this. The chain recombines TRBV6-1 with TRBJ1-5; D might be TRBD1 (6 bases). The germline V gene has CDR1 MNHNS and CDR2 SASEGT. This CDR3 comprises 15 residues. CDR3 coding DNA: TGTGTCAGCAGGGACACAGGGTTAGGCAATCAGCCCCAGCATTTT. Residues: CVSRDTGLGNQPQHF.

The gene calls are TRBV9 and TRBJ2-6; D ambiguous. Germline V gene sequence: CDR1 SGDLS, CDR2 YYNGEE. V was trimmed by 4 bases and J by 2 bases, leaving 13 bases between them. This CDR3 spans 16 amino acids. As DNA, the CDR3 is TGTGCCAGCAGCAAACCGATGGGCCCTGGGGCCAACGTCCTGACTTTC. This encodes CASSKPMGPGANVLTF.